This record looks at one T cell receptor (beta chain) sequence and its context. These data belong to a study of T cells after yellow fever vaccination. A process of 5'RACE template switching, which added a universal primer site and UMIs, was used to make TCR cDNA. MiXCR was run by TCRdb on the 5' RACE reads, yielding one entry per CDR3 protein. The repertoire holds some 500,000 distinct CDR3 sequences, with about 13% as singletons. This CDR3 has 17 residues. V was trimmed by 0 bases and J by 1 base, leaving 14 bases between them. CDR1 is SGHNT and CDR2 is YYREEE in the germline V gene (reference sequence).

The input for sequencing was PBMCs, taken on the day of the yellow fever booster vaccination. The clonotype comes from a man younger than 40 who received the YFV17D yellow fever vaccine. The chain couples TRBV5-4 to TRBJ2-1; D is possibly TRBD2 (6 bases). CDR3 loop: CASSLVPGVPSYNEQFF. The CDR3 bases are TGTGCCAGCAGCTTGGTTCCGGGAGTGCCGTCCTACAATGAGCAGTTCTTC. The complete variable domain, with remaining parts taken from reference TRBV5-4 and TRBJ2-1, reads ETGVTQSPTHLIKTRGQQVTLRCSSQSGHNTVSWYQQALGQGPQFIFQYYREEENGRGNFPPRFSGLQFPNYSSELNVNALELDDSALYLCASSLVPGVPSYNEQFFGPGTRLTVL.